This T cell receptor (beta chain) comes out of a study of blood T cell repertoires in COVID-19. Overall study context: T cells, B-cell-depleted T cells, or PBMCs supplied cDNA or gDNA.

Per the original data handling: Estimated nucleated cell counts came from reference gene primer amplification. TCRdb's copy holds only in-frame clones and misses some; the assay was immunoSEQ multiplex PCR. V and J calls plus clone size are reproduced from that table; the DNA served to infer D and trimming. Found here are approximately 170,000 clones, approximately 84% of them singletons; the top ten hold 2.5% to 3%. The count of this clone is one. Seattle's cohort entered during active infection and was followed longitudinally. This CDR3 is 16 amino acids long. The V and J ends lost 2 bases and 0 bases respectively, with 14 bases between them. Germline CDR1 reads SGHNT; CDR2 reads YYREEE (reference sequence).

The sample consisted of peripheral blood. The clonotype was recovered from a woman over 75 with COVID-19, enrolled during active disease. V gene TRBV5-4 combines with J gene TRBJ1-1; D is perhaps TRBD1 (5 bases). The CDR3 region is CASSFPTGPMNTEAFF. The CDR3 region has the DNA TGTGCCAGCAGCTTCCCCACAGGCCCAATGAACACTGAAGCTTTCTTT. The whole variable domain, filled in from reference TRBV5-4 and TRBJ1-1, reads ETGVTQSPTHLIKTRGQQVTLRCSSQSGHNTVSWYQQALGQGPQFIFQYYREEENGRGNFPPRFSGLQFPNYSSELNVNALELDDSALYLCASSFPTGPMNTEAFFGQGTRLTVV.